This TCR beta chain emerged from a study of breast tumors, draining lymph nodes, adjacent tissues. One entry per CDR3 protein results from TCRdb running MiXCR on the multiplex PCR reads. The sample contains some 22,000 distinct CDR3 sequences, roughly 55% of which appear only once. Study-level findings and limits: Luminal-like breast cancer showed significantly higher tumor–nontumor repertoire similarity than basal-like. Data fit most tumor T cells coming from lymph node, expanding in tumor. Tumors had less TCR diversity than lymph nodes, more than nontumor tissue.

Trimming shortened V by 4 bases and J by 7 bases, and 14 bases separated the two germline ends. CDR1 is DFQATT and CDR2 is SNEGSKA in the germline V gene (reference sequence). The CDR3 is made up of 14 amino acids. Worth noting for this clonotype: Its specificity is not known.

The TCR was taken from a female donor with breast cancer. Some clones in this sample may be carry-over from other donors' samples. J is TRBJ1-6 and V is TRBV20-1; D unclear. The sample comprised breast tumor tissue. The CDR3 DNA is TGCAGTGCTACCCGACTGTCCGCGAATTCACCCCTCCACTTT. This sequence encodes CSATRLSANSPLHF.